The next 25 T cell receptor beta chains were all read from a single sample in a study of cytomegalovirus exposure and HLA in healthy donors (dated by TCRdb to 2016 to 2017). Library prep was done by the immunoSEQ multiplex PCR assay. A mixture of 60 forward primers for TCR Vbeta segments and 13 reverse primers for TCR Jbeta segments was used in the multiplex PCR. TCRdb took over this immuneACCESS table, retaining in-frame rearrangements with V and J assigned. Such tables are incomplete; in checked studies, under half of the missing clones stem from an unresolved V gene, and the remainder is unexplained. Present in this sample are roughly 200,000 clones, 81% of which were seen just once. The ten largest clones capture more than 3% of the sample. The sample taken for sequencing was PBMCs. The receptors here all came from a man in his forties in good health and CMV-seropositive.

V gene TRBV9 combines with J gene TRBJ1-4; unclear D gene. CDR1 SGDLS and CDR2 YYNGEE come from the germline V gene. The CDR3 sequence is 16 residues long. Trimming took 0 bases from V and 8 from J, leaving 17 bases between them. CDR3 DNA: TGTGCCAGCAGCGTAGAGCCGGTGCTAATGCCGGAAAAACTGTTTTTT. It is translated as CASSVEPVLMPEKLFF.

This clone occurred once. The chain combines TRBV25-1 with TRBJ2-7; 12 bases match TRBD2. The germline V gene encodes CDR1 MGHDK and CDR2 SYGVNS. V lost 1 base and J lost 5; bases outside the gene matches: 3. The CDR3 covers 15 residues. CDR3 in DNA: TGTGCCAGCAGTGAATGGGCTAGCGGGGGGGACGAGCAGTACTTC. It codes for CASSEWASGGDEQYF.

This clone was counted a few times. V is TRBV6-5 and J is TRBJ1-5, with a weak D call TRBD1 (5 bases). CDR1 and CDR2 from the germline V gene are MNHEY and SVGAGI. The ends were cut back, 5 bases at V and 6 bases at J, with 17 bases in the middle. This CDR3 is 15 amino acids long. CDR3 sequence: CASSTGTLDSQPQHF. Here the CDR3 DNA reads TGTGCCAGCAGTACCGGGACTCTAGATAGTCAGCCCCAGCATTTT.

This clone turned up a few times. The rearrangement uses TRBV30 and TRBJ1-1; 8 nucleotides match TRBD1. Looked up from germline, CDR1 is GTSNPN and CDR2 is SVGIG (reference sequence). The CDR3 runs 17 residues. V dropped 0 bases and J dropped 2; count of bases not matched to a gene: 11. This chain's CDR3 is CAWSVGTGDPSNTEAFF. The CDR3 nucleotides are TGTGCCTGGAGTGTTGGGACAGGAGACCCTTCTAACACTGAAGCTTTCTTT. The full variable domain, in which reference TRBV30 and TRBJ1-1 provide the parts outside the CDR3, is SQTIHQWPATLVQPVGSPLSLECTVEGTSNPNLYWYRQAAGRGLQLLFYSVGIGQISSEVPQNLSASRPQDRQFILSSKKLLLSDSGFYLCAWSVGTGDPSNTEAFFGQGTRLTVV.

The gene calls are TRBV10-3 and TRBJ1-1, with a possible D match to TRBD1 (6 bases). This CDR3 contains 13 residues. Germline values: CDR1 ENHRY, CDR2 SYGVKD. The V gene lost 6 bases and the J gene lost 4 bases, with 12 bases spanning the gap. The CDR3 DNA reads TGTGCCATCAGGAACACAGGGTCCACTGAAGCTTTCTTT. Translation gives CAIRNTGSTEAFF.

The chain couples TRBV25-1 to TRBJ1-6; the D is unclear. The V gene lost 0 bases and the J gene lost 5 bases, with 14 bases spanning the gap. The length of the CDR3 is 17 residues. Germline assignment: CDR1 MGHDK and CDR2 SYGVNS. The CDR3 bases are TGTGCCAGCAGTGAATATTGGAGGAGTGGGCATAATTCACCCCTCCACTTT. It encodes CASSEYWRSGHNSPLHF.

The chain uses TRBV9 and TRBJ2-3, with D perhaps TRBD1 (6 bases). This CDR3 spans 14 amino acids. CDR1 SGDLS and CDR2 YYNGEE come from the germline V gene. V gave up 6 bases and J gave up 6 bases, with 17 bases separating them. CDR3 DNA: TGTGCCAGCAACTCAGGGGTGGAATTGGATACGCAGTATTTT. This sequence encodes CASNSGVELDTQYF.

CDR3 region: CATSRDLGGLAGEETQYF. CDR3 in DNA: TGTGCCACCAGCAGAGACCTGGGAGGACTAGCGGGAGAAGAGACCCAGTACTTC. V gene TRBV15 combines with J gene TRBJ2-5; 13 bases agree with TRBD2. Germline trimming cut 0 bases from V and 3 bases from J; bases unmatched to any gene: 7. The CDR3 is 18 amino acids. Looked up from germline, CDR1 is LNHNV and CDR2 is YYDKDF (reference sequence). The full variable domain, rest sourced from reference TRBV15 and TRBJ2-5, is DAMVIQNPRYQVTQFGKPVTLSCSQTLNHNVMYWYQQKSSQAPKLLFHYYDKDFNNEADTPDNFQSRRPNTSFCFLDIRSPGLGDTAMYLCATSRDLGGLAGEETQYFGPGTRLLVL.

The V call is TRBV27, the J call TRBJ1-5; D is perhaps TRBD1 (6 bases). V lost 4 bases, J lost 0 bases, and 13 bases lay in between. This CDR3 comprises 16 residues. Per germline, CDR1 MNHEY and CDR2 SMNVEV (reference sequence). The DNA of the CDR3 is TGTGCCAGCAGTTACTGGACAGTCCTTAGCAATCAGCCCCAGCATTTT. Its translation: CASSYWTVLSNQPQHF.

The chain couples TRBV7-2 to TRBJ2-1; D unresolved. Trimming took off 1 base at V and 0 bases at J, with 10 bases between the two ends. The CDR3 totals 16 residues. Germline V gene data show CDR1 as SGHTA and CDR2 as FQGNSA. For the CDR3, the DNA is TGTGCCAGCAGCTTAGATGGGCTGAGCTCCTACAATGAGCAGTTCTTC. Its protein is CASSLDGLSSYNEQFF.

V usage is TRBV7-9 and J usage is TRBJ2-7; TRBD1 aligns across 10 bases. J was trimmed by 2 bases and V by 5 bases; bases with no gene match: 9. This CDR3 comprises 16 residues. Germline CDR1 SEHNR, CDR2 FQNEAQ (reference sequence). CDR3 coding DNA: TGTGCCAGCAGCCTAATAGGGACAGGGGCCACCTACGAGCAGTACTTC. This sequence encodes CASSLIGTGATYEQYF.

V is TRBV28 and J is TRBJ2-6, with D perhaps matching TRBD2 (6 bases). The V and J ends lost 6 bases and 2 bases respectively, with 11 bases between them. Germline CDR1 is MDHEN and CDR2 is SYDVKM. The CDR3 is 15 amino acids. The CDR3 bases are TGTGCCAGCAGCGGGACTCTGGCTGGGGCCAACGTCCTGACTTTC. It is translated as CASSGTLAGANVLTF.

This sequence joins TRBV19 and TRBJ1-2; 9 bases are shared with TRBD1. CDR3 length: 15 residues. Unmatched junction bases numbered 4, after V lost 3 bases and J lost 2 bases. Germline V lookup: CDR1 LNHDA, CDR2 SQIVND (reference sequence). The CDR3 DNA follows: TGTGCCAGTAGTATGGGACAGGGTATCAACTATGGCTACACCTTC. Translated: CASSMGQGINYGYTF.

The chain employs TRBV20-1 and TRBJ2-7, with D maybe TRBD2 (6 bases). Trimming took off 5 bases at V and 6 bases at J, with 11 bases between the two ends. Per the germline V gene, CDR1 is DFQATT and CDR2 is SNEGSKA (reference sequence). This CDR3 is built from 11 residues. The CDR3 region is CSARRDFEQYF. CDR3 DNA: TGCAGTGCTCGGAGGGACTTCGAGCAGTACTTC.

The genes are TRBV6-1 and TRBJ2-3; 7 nucleotides match TRBD1. J was trimmed by 0 bases and V by 10 bases; bases with no gene match: 10. This CDR3 is 15 amino acids long. Germline-derived CDR1 and CDR2 are MNHNS and SASEGT. For the CDR3, the DNA is TGTGCCATTAAGACAGGGATTCTTAGCACAGATACGCAGTATTTT. It translates to CAIKTGILSTDTQYF.

J is TRBJ2-3 and V is TRBV7-8; TRBD1 matches 9 bases. The germline gives CDR1 SGHVS, CDR2 FQNEAQ. The CDR3 is 15 residues long. V shed 6 bases, J shed 6 bases, and the junction held 10 bases outside the gene matches. CDR3: CASRQGAGFFDTQYF. Here the CDR3 DNA reads TGTGCCAGCAGACAGGGGGCTGGATTTTTCGATACGCAGTATTTT.

V gene TRBV7-3 combines with J gene TRBJ1-4; TRBD1 agrees at 7 bases. V gave up 5 bases and J gave up 8 bases; unmatched junction bases: 5. The germline gives CDR1 SGHTA, CDR2 FQGTGA. This CDR3 is 13 amino acids long. The CDR3 spells CASSPSTGEKLFF. In DNA, the CDR3 is TGTGCCAGCAGCCCATCGACAGGGGAAAAACTGTTTTTT.

This clone showed up just a few times. This rearrangement joins TRBV6-6 to TRBJ2-1, with D unclear. Trimming removed 2 bases from V and 7 bases from J, with 9 bases in between. The germline V gene encodes CDR1 MNHNY and CDR2 SVGAGI (reference sequence). The CDR3 totals 13 residues. The CDR3, as DNA: TGTGCCAGCAGTTACGGGCCGCAGAATGAGCAGTTCTTC. Translating gives CASSYGPQNEQFF.

This clone was counted a few times. The rearrangement uses TRBV6-5 and TRBJ2-1, with D unresolved. Germline values: CDR1 MNHEY, CDR2 SVGAGI. The CDR3 is 14 amino acids. The germline V and J ends were trimmed by 8 bases and 5 bases, with 16 bases remaining between them. CDR3 coding DNA: TGTGCCAGCTCTGGCGGAGCCGAAAACAATGAGCAGTTCTTC. It yields the protein CASSGGAENNEQFF.

The rearrangement uses TRBV15 and TRBJ2-3, with D possibly TRBD2 on 6 matching bases. The CDR3 loop spans 16 amino acids. V shed 1 base and J shed 1 base, with 12 bases lying between them. The germline V gene has CDR1 LNHNV and CDR2 YYDKDF (reference sequence). The CDR3 nucleotides read TGTGCCACCAGCAGAGTGAGGGCTAGCGGCACAGATACGCAGTATTTT. Its protein is CATSRVRASGTDTQYF.

V usage is TRBV7-9 and J usage is TRBJ2-3; the D gene is possibly TRBD2 (5 bases). The CDR3 extends over 15 amino acids. In germline, CDR1 is SEHNR, CDR2 FQNEAQ (reference sequence). Trimming took 1 base from V and 3 from J, leaving 11 bases between them. The DNA for the CDR3 is TGTGCCAGCAGCTTAGGGCTAGCCCATACAGATACGCAGTATTTT. It specifies CASSLGLAHTDTQYF.

The genes are TRBV27 and TRBJ2-4; D is undetermined. With 3 bases removed from V and 1 base from J, the gap between germline ends came to 4 bases. CDR1 and CDR2 (germline): MNHEY, SMNVEV (reference sequence). The CDR3 runs 13 residues. The CDR3 is CASSLEAKNIQYF. The CDR3 DNA reads as TGTGCCAGCAGTTTGGAGGCCAAAAACATTCAGTACTTC.

The J gene is TRBJ1-4, the V gene TRBV6-5; unclear D gene. The germline V gene has CDR1 MNHEY and CDR2 SVGAGI. This CDR3 comprises 13 residues. Trimming cost V 0 bases and J 8 bases, with 7 bases left between them. CDR3 DNA: TGTGCCAGCAGTTACTCGGAGGAGGAAAAACTGTTTTTT. Protein sequence: CASSYSEEEKLFF.

This chain connects TRBV2 to TRBJ2-5, with 9 nucleotides matching TRBD2. Germline V gene sequence: CDR1 SNHLY, CDR2 FYNNEI. The CDR3 spans 14 residues. Trimming at V came to 8 bases and at J to 7 bases, leaving 11 bases not matched to a gene. The CDR3, as DNA: TGTGCCAGCGGCTTGGGGACTAGCCTGGGGACCCAGTACTTC. Its protein is CASGLGTSLGTQYF.

The chain recombines TRBV6-6 with TRBJ1-1; D possibly corresponds to TRBD1 (6 bases). CDR1 is MNHNY, CDR2 SVGAGI, per germline (reference sequence). Trimming removed 10 bases at V and 1 base at J, with 16 bases between. The length of the CDR3 is 14 residues. CDR3 in amino acids: CATSRGGANTEAFF. The CDR3, as DNA: TGTGCCACGTCACGGGGGGGCGCGAACACTGAAGCTTTCTTT.